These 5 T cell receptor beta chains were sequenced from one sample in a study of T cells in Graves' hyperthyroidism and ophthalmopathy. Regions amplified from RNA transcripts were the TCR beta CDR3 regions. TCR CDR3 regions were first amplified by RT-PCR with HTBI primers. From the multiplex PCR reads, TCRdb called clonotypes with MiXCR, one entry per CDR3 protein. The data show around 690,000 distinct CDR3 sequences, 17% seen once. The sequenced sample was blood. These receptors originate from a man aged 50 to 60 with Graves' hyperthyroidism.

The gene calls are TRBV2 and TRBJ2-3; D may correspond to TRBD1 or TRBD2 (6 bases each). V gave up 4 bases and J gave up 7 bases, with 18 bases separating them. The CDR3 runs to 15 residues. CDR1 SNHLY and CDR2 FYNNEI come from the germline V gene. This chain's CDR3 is CASSGGETGLHTQYF. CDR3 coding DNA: TGTGCCAGCAGTGGGGGGGAGACAGGACTCCATACGCAGTATTTT. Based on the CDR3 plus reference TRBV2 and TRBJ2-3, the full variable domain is EPEVTQTPSHQVTQMGQEVILRCVPISNHLYFYWYRQILGQKVEFLVSFYNNEISEKSEIFDDQFSVERPDGSNFTLKIRSTKLEDSAMYFCASSGGETGLHTQYFGPGTRLTVL.

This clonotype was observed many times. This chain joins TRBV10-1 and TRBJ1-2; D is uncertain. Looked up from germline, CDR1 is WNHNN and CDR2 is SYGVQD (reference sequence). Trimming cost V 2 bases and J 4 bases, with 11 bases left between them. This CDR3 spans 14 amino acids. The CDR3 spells CASSETRGAYGYTF. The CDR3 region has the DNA TGCGCCAGCAGTGAGACCCGGGGAGCCTATGGCTACACCTTC.

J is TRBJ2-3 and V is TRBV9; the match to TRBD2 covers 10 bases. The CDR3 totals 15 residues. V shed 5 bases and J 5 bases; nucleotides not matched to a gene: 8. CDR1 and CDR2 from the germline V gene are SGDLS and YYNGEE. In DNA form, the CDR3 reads TGTGCCAGCAGGCCTAGCGGGAGATTTGGAGATACGCAGTATTTT. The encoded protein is CASRPSGRFGDTQYF.

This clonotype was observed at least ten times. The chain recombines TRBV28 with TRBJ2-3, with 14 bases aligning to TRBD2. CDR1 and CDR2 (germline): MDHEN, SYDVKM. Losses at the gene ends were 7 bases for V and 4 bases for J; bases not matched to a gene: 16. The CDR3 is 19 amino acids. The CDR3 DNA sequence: TGTGCCAGCACACTAACCGGGACTAGCGGGAGTAATTATCCAGATACGCAGTATTTT. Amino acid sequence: CASTLTGTSGSNYPDTQYF.

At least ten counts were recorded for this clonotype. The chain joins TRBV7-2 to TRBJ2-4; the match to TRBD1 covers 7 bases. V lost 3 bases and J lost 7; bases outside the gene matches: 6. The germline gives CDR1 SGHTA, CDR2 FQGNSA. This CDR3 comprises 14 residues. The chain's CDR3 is CASSLNEGANIQYF. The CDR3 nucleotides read TGTGCCAGCAGCTTGAATGAGGGGGCGAACATTCAGTACTTC.